This T cell receptor beta chain was identified in a study of early stage breast cancer tumors. As for the study in general: Eight ER+/PR+/HER2- tumors were invasive ductal; a few were invasive lobular.

The V and J ends lost 1 base and 4 bases respectively, with 14 bases between them. CDR1 and CDR2 from the germline V gene are MGHRA and YSYEKL. CDR3 length equals 16 residues. The assay was immunoSEQ multiplex PCR, and TCRdb's table has in-frame clones only and misses some. This table has over 40,000 clones, 78% appearing once. This clone was seen only once. Sample: blood. This TCR was sampled from a person aged 35 to 50 with breast cancer. The chain is built from TRBV4-1 and TRBJ2-1; tentatively, D is TRBD1 (6 bases). The CDR3 loop reads CASSQGPSGAYNEQFF. CDR3 nucleotide sequence: TGCGCCAGCAGCCAAGGACCCTCAGGGGCTTACAATGAGCAGTTCTTC.